This passage covers 5 T cell receptor beta chains from one sample sequenced in a study of blood T cell repertoires in COVID-19. Using immunoSEQ multiplex PCR, the repertoire was profiled, and TCRdb retains in-frame clones only, with some absent. The sample shows approximately 190,000 clones, more than 75% of them seen only once. Sequenced material: peripheral blood. The receptors originated from a man aged 40-55 years with active or convalescent COVID-19.

This chain links TRBV9 with TRBJ1-1; D gene uncertain. Trimming stripped 0 bases from V and 6 bases from J, with 9 bases between. CDR1 is SGDLS, CDR2 YYNGEE, per germline. The CDR3 has 13 amino acids. The CDR3 spells CASSVEFRAEAFF. The CDR3 DNA is TGTGCCAGCAGCGTAGAGTTTCGCGCTGAAGCTTTCTTT.

The V gene is TRBV7-9, the J gene TRBJ1-3, with D perhaps matching TRBD1 (5 bases). V shed 5 bases and J shed 0 bases, with 14 bases lying between them. CDR3 length: 16 amino acids. CDR1 is SEHNR, CDR2 FQNEAQ, per germline (reference sequence). The CDR3, as DNA: TGTGCCAGCAGCGTCGAGACAGCATTCTCTGGAAACACCATATATTTT. It codes for CASSVETAFSGNTIYF.

The V and J genes are TRBV19 and TRBJ1-4, with 11 nucleotides matching TRBD1. This CDR3 contains 13 residues. V dropped 10 bases and J dropped 6; count of bases not matched to a gene: 4. Looked up from germline, CDR1 is LNHDA and CDR2 is SQIVND (reference sequence). The CDR3 coding sequence is TGTGCCACCGGACAGGGGGCCGATGAAAAACTGTTTTTT. Its protein product is CATGQGADEKLFF.

The chain joins TRBV7-9 to TRBJ2-2; 8 bases line up with TRBD1. This CDR3 is 16 amino acids long. Germline CDR1 and CDR2: SEHNR and FQNEAQ (reference sequence). V was clipped by 5 bases and J by 6 bases; unmatched bases: 11. The CDR3 loop reads CASSALPGGAPGELFF. CDR3 sequence (DNA): TGTGCCAGCAGCGCGCTCCCAGGGGGCGCCCCCGGGGAGCTGTTTTTT.

The chain joins TRBV28 to TRBJ2-7; 16 nucleotides align to TRBD2. V lost 7 bases and J lost 2; bases outside the gene matches: 8. Germline loops: CDR1 MDHEN, CDR2 SYDVKM. This CDR3 has 17 residues. CDR3 residues: CASNPSGLAGGTYEQYF. As DNA, the CDR3 is TGTGCCAGCAATCCTTCGGGACTAGCGGGAGGGACCTACGAGCAGTACTTC.